This T cell receptor beta chain stems from a study of radiation and T cells in renal cell carcinoma. There are 15 residues in the CDR3. Germline V gene data show CDR1 as MNHEY and CDR2 as SMNVEV (reference sequence). V lost 4 bases, J lost 4 bases, and 16 bases lay in between. Some clones are missing from TCRdb's copy, which holds only in-frame ones; the method was immunoSEQ multiplex PCR. Altogether around 16,000 clones are present, over 60% being singletons, with the ten largest covering roughly a quarter. The treatment here: 15 Gy SBRT to primary tumor, nephrectomy 4 weeks later. Nephrectomy followed 15 Gy stereotactic body radiation by 4 weeks.

The chain employs TRBV27 and TRBJ1-2; maybe TRBD1 (5 bases). The sequence came from a woman aged 70-85 years with renal cell carcinoma. This specimen consisted of tumor tissue, obtained from a patient whose treatment included radiotherapy and nephrectomy. The CDR3 loop is CASSWDRTGGYGYTF. The CDR3 bases are TGTGCCAGCAGTTGGGATAGGACTGGGGGCTATGGCTACACCTTC.